The 27 T cell receptor beta chains listed next were all sequenced from one sample in a study of cytomegalovirus exposure and HLA in healthy donors. The PCR used 60 Vbeta and 13 Jbeta primers. Profiled with immunoSEQ multiplex PCR; TCRdb holds only in-frame clones, not every one. The sample yields about 120,000 clones, about 80% seen once. Sequences were obtained from PBMCs. These receptors originate from a woman under 30 in good health and CMV-seropositive.

This clone occurred once. The genes are TRBV9 and TRBJ2-1; the match to TRBD2 covers 7 bases. CDR1 and CDR2 from the germline V gene are SGDLS and YYNGEE. The CDR3 is 15 amino acids. The V segment lost 4 bases and the J segment 4 bases; nucleotides outside the gene matches: 8. The CDR3: CASSYGTTRYNEQFF. Here the CDR3 DNA reads TGTGCCAGCAGCTACGGGACTACCCGTTACAATGAGCAGTTCTTC.

The gene calls are TRBV11-2 and TRBJ2-1, with no clear D. There are 12 residues in the CDR3. Germline V gene data show CDR1 as SGHAT and CDR2 as FQNNGV. V shed 1 base and J shed 6 bases, with 4 bases lying between them. The CDR3 sequence: CASSLVINEQFF. The CDR3, as DNA: TGTGCCAGCAGCTTAGTTATCAATGAGCAGTTCTTC.

The chain has TRBV28 and TRBJ1-5, with TRBD1 identical over 7 bases. The germline V gene has CDR1 MDHEN and CDR2 SYDVKM. V shed 9 bases, J shed 1 base, and the junction held 6 bases outside the gene matches. The CDR3 loop spans 14 amino acids. The CDR3 spells CASWMTGSNQPQHF. CDR3 bases: TGTGCCAGTTGGATGACAGGGAGCAATCAGCCCCAGCATTTT.

The chain joins TRBV19 to TRBJ2-5; 9 bases are a match to TRBD2. Gene TRBJ2-7 matches the end of the DNA better, so the J call may be wrong. Germline V CDR1 and CDR2: LNHDA, SQIVND (reference sequence). The CDR3 consists of 13 residues. The CDR3 nucleotides are TGTGCCAGTAGTAGCGGGAGGGCCTACGAGCAGTACTTC. Residues: CASSSGRAYEQYF.

This sequence joins TRBV25-1 and TRBJ2-5, with 8 positions matching TRBD2. Germline CDR1 is MGHDK and CDR2 is SYGVNS. Losses at the gene ends were 4 bases for V and 5 bases for J; bases not matched to a gene: 6. This CDR3 has 14 amino acids. The CDR3 DNA reads as TGTGCCAGCAGTGCGGCGGGAGGCGATGAGACCCAGTACTTC. Encoded protein: CASSAAGGDETQYF.

The chain uses TRBV7-9 and TRBJ2-7; 9 bases are a match to TRBD2. This CDR3 comprises 15 residues. The V gene's germline CDR1 is SEHNR and CDR2 FQNEAQ (reference sequence). The J segment lost 1 base and the V segment lost 3 bases, leaving 4 bases of the junction unmatched. CDR3 sequence reads: CASSFRTSESYEQYF. CDR3 DNA sequence: TGTGCCAGCAGCTTCAGGACTAGCGAGTCCTACGAGCAGTACTTC. Full variable domain (outside the CDR3, taken from reference TRBV7-9 and TRBJ2-7): DTGVSQNPRHKITKRGQNVTFRCDPISEHNRLYWYRQTLGQGPEFLTYFQNEAQLEKSRLLSDRFSAERPKGSFSTLEIQRTEQGDSAMYLCASSFRTSESYEQYFGPGTRLTVT.

V is TRBV6-5 and J is TRBJ1-1; no clear D gene. Germline V gene lookup returns CDR1 MNHEY and CDR2 SVGAGI. V was trimmed by 4 bases and J by 11 bases, leaving 11 bases between them. The CDR3 loop spans 11 amino acids. The CDR3 protein is CASSSGPMAFF. The CDR3 region has the DNA TGTGCCAGCAGTTCAGGCCCAATGGCTTTCTTT.

This chain uses TRBV25-1 with TRBJ2-3, with 12 positions matching TRBD2. Unmatched junction bases numbered 7, after V lost 4 bases and J lost 2 bases. Germline V gives CDR1 MGHDK, CDR2 SYGVNS. This CDR3 spans 17 amino acids. DNA of the CDR3: TGTGCCAGCAGTGGATGGACTAGCGGGACCGACACAGATACGCAGTATTTT. It encodes CASSGWTSGTDTDTQYF.

Only a few counts were recorded for this clone. This chain uses TRBV27 with TRBJ1-3; D is uncertain. Germline assignment: CDR1 MNHEY and CDR2 SMNVEV (reference sequence). Trimming stripped 5 bases from V and 0 bases from J, with 14 bases between. The CDR3 extends over 16 amino acids. This CDR3 is CASSNLYSLSGNTIYF. The CDR3 nucleotides are TGTGCCAGCAGTAACCTCTACAGTCTCTCTGGAAACACCATATATTTT.

This clone was picked up one time. This chain uses TRBV6-5 with TRBJ1-1; TRBD1 matches 9 bases. Trimming removed 5 bases from V and 5 bases from J; junction bases left unmatched: 6. The CDR3 extends over 14 amino acids. Germline V gene sequence: CDR1 MNHEY, CDR2 SVGAGI. The CDR3 protein is CASSVTGGGTEAFF. The CDR3, as DNA: TGTGCCAGCAGTGTGACAGGGGGAGGAACTGAAGCTTTCTTT.

The chain carries TRBV27 and TRBJ2-7, with 9 bases matching TRBD1. The V segment lost 5 bases and the J segment 3 bases; nucleotides outside the gene matches: 5. The CDR3 runs to 14 residues. Germline V gene lookup returns CDR1 MNHEY and CDR2 SMNVEV (reference sequence). CDR3 amino acids: CASSPRDRVYEQYF. The CDR3 DNA sequence: TGTGCCAGCAGTCCGCGGGACAGGGTCTACGAGCAGTACTTC.

The chain uses TRBV9 and TRBJ1-5; D may be TRBD1 (6 bases). CDR3 length equals 14 residues. Trimming removed 5 bases at V and 4 bases at J, with 13 bases between. Germline lookup yields CDR1 SGDLS and CDR2 YYNGEE. The CDR3 spells CASSDGQYNQPQHF. The CDR3 coding sequence is TGTGCCAGCAGTGACGGACAGTATAATCAGCCCCAGCATTTT.

This clone was counted between two and nine times. CDR3 bases: TGTGCCAGCAGCCAGACAGGGGGCGTTGACACTGAAGCTTTCTTT. Translated: CASSQTGGVDTEAFF. V usage is TRBV13 and J usage is TRBJ1-1; 10 nucleotides agree with TRBD1. CDR1 and CDR2 from the germline V gene are PRHDT and FYEKMQ (reference sequence). The CDR3 runs 15 residues. The ends lost 5 bases at V and 3 bases at J; junction bases unmatched: 6.

The V call is TRBV4-2, the J call TRBJ2-1; 11 bases fit TRBD2. Looked up from germline, CDR1 is LGHNA and CDR2 is YNFKEQ. This CDR3 has 16 amino acids. V was pared by 1 base and J by 10 bases, with 9 bases of the junction left unmatched. DNA for the CDR3: TGTGCCAGCAGCCAAGCTAGTAGCGGGAGGGCCCTCGAGCAGTTCTTC. Amino acids: CASSQASSGRALEQFF.

J is TRBJ1-2 and V is TRBV9; possibly TRBD1 for D (5 bases). With 0 bases removed from V and 1 base from J, the gap between germline ends came to 13 bases. Germline CDR1 is SGDLS and CDR2 is YYNGEE. This CDR3 contains 16 residues. CDR3 loop: CASSVDLGGSNYGYTF. The CDR3 region has the DNA TGTGCCAGCAGCGTAGACTTGGGGGGGAGTAACTATGGCTACACCTTC.

The chain couples TRBV20-1 to TRBJ2-5, with D perhaps TRBD2 (5 bases). V was trimmed by 6 bases and J by 4 bases, leaving 9 bases between them. There are 11 residues in the CDR3. Germline CDR1 DFQATT, CDR2 SNEGSKA (reference sequence). This CDR3 is CSARTVETQYF. The CDR3 DNA follows: TGCAGTGCACGGACTGTAGAGACCCAGTACTTC.

The chain employs TRBV7-9 and TRBJ2-7; 12 positions match TRBD1. Trimming at V came to 2 bases and at J to 5 bases, leaving 4 bases not matched to a gene. CDR3 size: 15 residues. CDR1 is SEHNR, CDR2 FQNEAQ, per germline (reference sequence). This chain's CDR3 is CASSLSGTGGNEQYF. DNA of the CDR3: TGTGCCAGCAGCTTATCCGGGACAGGGGGCAACGAGCAGTACTTC.

The chain joins TRBV28 to TRBJ2-3, with a possible D match to TRBD2 (5 bases). V was shortened by 2 bases and J by 3 bases, with 15 bases between the two germline ends. This CDR3 spans 16 amino acids. Germline loops: CDR1 MDHEN, CDR2 SYDVKM. The CDR3 region has the DNA TGTGCCAGCAGTTTAACCCATTTCGGCGGGACAGATACGCAGTATTTT. It specifies CASSLTHFGGTDTQYF.

This clone was found a few times. The J gene is TRBJ2-7, the V gene TRBV10-2, with 8 bases that match TRBD1. The CDR3 runs 13 residues. V lost 4 bases to trimming and J lost 6 bases; unmatched junction nucleotides: 5. The germline gives CDR1 WSHSY, CDR2 SAAADI. In DNA, the CDR3 is TGCGCCAGCAGTGCTGGACAGGGTCTCGAGCAGTACTTC. This codes for CASSAGQGLEQYF.

This clone was detected only a few times. The rearrangement joins TRBV5-1 to TRBJ2-5; tentatively, D is TRBD1 (6 bases). The V end was cut by 0 bases, the J end by 5 bases, with 14 bases between. Germline CDR1 is SGHRS and CDR2 is YFSETQ. CDR3 length equals 15 residues. CDR3 bases: TGCGCCAGCAGCTTGGAAGGGGGAGCGGAGGAGACCCAGTACTTC. It encodes CASSLEGGAEETQYF.

The J gene is TRBJ1-1, the V gene TRBV11-2; D possibly corresponds to TRBD1 (5 bases). V was clipped by 8 bases and J by 7 bases, with 11 bases between them. This CDR3 is built from 11 residues. CDR1 and CDR2 (germline): SGHAT, FQNNGV. The CDR3 sequence: CASDTGVEAFF. In DNA, the CDR3 is TGTGCCAGCGATACAGGCGTTGAAGCTTTCTTT.

The rearrangement joins TRBV5-1 to TRBJ2-2; the D gene is possibly TRBD2 (6 bases). V lost 3 bases and J 4 bases, leaving 13 bases between the germline ends. Germline CDR1 reads SGHRS; CDR2 reads YFSETQ. The CDR3 totals 15 residues. CDR3 DNA: TGCGCCAGCAGCTACAACACCGGGGGCACCGGGGAGCTGTTTTTT. It yields the protein CASSYNTGGTGELFF.

This chain links TRBV11-2 with TRBJ2-5, with 7 bases identical to TRBD2. Germline V CDR1 and CDR2: SGHAT, FQNNGV. This CDR3 is built from 15 residues. V lost 3 bases, J lost 1 base, and 5 bases stayed unmatched. DNA of the CDR3: TGTGCCAGCAGCTTTGTACGGGGGGTCCAAGAGACCCAGTACTTC. This codes for CASSFVRGVQETQYF.

The chain links TRBV12-2 to TRBJ2-7; TRBD1, the D gene given by the table, was not confirmed from the DNA. TRBV12-2 is annotated as a pseudogene. The CDR3 is 20 amino acids. The chain's CDR3 is CASRLAKGGQGVSHNYEQYF. The CDR3 coding sequence is TGTGCAAGTCGCTTAGCGAAGGGTGGCCAGGGGGTTTCCCACAACTACGAGCAGTACTTC.

The chain has TRBV7-3 and TRBJ2-5; D ambiguous. V lost 1 base, J lost 4 bases, and 7 bases lay in between. Germline assignment: CDR1 SGHTA and CDR2 FQGTGA. This CDR3 comprises 13 residues. The CDR3 DNA reads as TGTGCCAGCAGCTTAAGACTCACAGAGACCCAGTACTTC. The encoded protein is CASSLRLTETQYF.

The chain has TRBV28 and TRBJ2-5; 9 nucleotides line up with TRBD2. Germline V gene lookup returns CDR1 MDHEN and CDR2 SYDVKM. After removal of 6 bases from V and 2 bases from J, the junction contained 4 bases not matched to a gene. CDR3 length equals 14 residues. CDR3 protein: CASRVSGSQETQYF. CDR3 nucleotide sequence: TGTGCCAGCAGGGTTAGCGGGAGTCAAGAGACCCAGTACTTC.

V is TRBV7-8 and J is TRBJ2-5; D may be TRBD1 (6 bases). There are 14 residues in the CDR3. The V and J ends lost 3 bases and 1 base respectively, with 9 bases between them. Germline CDR1 and CDR2: SGHVS and FQNEAQ. This CDR3 reads CASSLTGVQETQYF. The DNA of the CDR3 is TGTGCCAGCAGCTTGACAGGTGTCCAAGAGACCCAGTACTTC.